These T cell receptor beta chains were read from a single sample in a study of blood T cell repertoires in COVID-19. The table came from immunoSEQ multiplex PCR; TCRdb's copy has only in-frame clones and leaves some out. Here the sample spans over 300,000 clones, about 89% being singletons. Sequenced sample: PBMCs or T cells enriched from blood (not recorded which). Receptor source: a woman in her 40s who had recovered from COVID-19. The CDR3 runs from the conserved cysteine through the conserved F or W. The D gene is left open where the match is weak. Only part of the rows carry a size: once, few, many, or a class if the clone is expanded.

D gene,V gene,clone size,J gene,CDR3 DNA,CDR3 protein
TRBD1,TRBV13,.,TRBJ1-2,TGTGCCAGCACTCTAAGAGGGACAGGGGAGTGGGACTATGGCTACACCTTC,CASTLRGTGEWDYGYTF
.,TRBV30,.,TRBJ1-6,TGTGCCTGGGCCCCCGGTGTAGCTCCTAATTCACCCCTCCACTTT,CAWAPGVAPNSPLHF
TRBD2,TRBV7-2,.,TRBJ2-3,TGTGCCAGCAGCTTAGCGGCATCTGGGCTAGCGGGGAGCACAGATACGCAGTATTTT,CASSLAASGLAGSTDTQYF
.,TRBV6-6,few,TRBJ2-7,TGTGCCAGCAGTTACTCCACTAGCCCCAACGAGCAGTACTTC,CASSYSTSPNEQYF
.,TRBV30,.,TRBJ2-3,TGTGCCTGGAGTGTTGGGAGCATTAGCACAGATACGCAGTATTTT,CAWSVGSISTDTQYF
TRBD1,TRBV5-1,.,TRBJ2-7,TGCGCCAGCAGCTTGGACCGGGACAGGGCAGACTTTATAGCCTACGAGCAGTACTTC,CASSLDRDRADFIAYEQYF
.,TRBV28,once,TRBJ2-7,.,CASSSSGIYEQYF
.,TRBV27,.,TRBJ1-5,TGTGCCAGCAGACTCTATAGCAATCAGCCCCAGCATTTT,CASRLYSNQPQHF
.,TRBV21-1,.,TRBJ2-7,TGTGCCAGCAGCAGGCCCCTACTAAGCCCTGGCCCCTACGAGCAGTACTTC,CASSRPLLSPGPYEQYF
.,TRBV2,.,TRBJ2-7,TGTGCCAGCAGAGAGGGCCCGGGGGAGCAGTACTTC,CASREGPGEQYF
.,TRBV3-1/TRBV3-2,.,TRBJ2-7,TGTGCCAGCAGCCAAGGACGCGGGGGCAGGGAGCAGTACTTC,CASSQGRGGREQYF
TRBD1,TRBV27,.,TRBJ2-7,TGTGCCAGCGGCCCCGGGACAGGGGCCTACGAGCAGTACTTC,CASGPGTGAYEQYF
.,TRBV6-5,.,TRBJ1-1,TGTGCCAGCAGTCTCCGGGGGTTTATGAACACTGAAGCTTTCTTT,CASSLRGFMNTEAFF
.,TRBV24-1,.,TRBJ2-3,TGTGCCACCAGTGAGTGGCAGGGTTCAGATACGCAGTATTTT,CATSEWQGSDTQYF
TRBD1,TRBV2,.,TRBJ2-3,TGTGCCAGCAGTGTACAGGGGTACCCTAGCACAGATACGCAGTATTTT,CASSVQGYPSTDTQYF
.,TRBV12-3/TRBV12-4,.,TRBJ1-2,TGTGCCAGCAGTTATTACCGGGAGGGCTACACCTTC,CASSYYREGYTF
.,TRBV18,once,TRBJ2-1,TGTGCCAGCTCACCACTATTCGATGAGCAGTTCTTC,CASSPLFDEQFF
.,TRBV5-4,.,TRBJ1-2,TGTGCCAGCACAATTCAGACAGCGACCTTCGCAACTTATGGCTACACCTTC,CASTIQTATFATYGYTF
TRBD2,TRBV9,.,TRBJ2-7,TGTGCCAGCAGCGAAACTAGCGGGGACTCCTACGAGCAGTACTTC,CASSETSGDSYEQYF
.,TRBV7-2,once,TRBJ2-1,TGTGCCAGCAGCTTTGGCCAGGGGAAGAAAACCTACAATGAGCAGTTCTTC,CASSFGQGKKTYNEQFF
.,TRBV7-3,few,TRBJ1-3,TGTGCCAGCAGCTTAAAAATACTCGGACTCTCTAGGTTCCGAAACACCATATATTTT,CASSLKILGLSRFRNTIYF
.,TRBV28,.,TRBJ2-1,TGTGCCAGCAGCCTCCGGGACAATGAGCAGTTCTTC,CASSLRDNEQFF
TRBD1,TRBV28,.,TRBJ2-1,TGTGCCAGCAGTTTGACAGGGTGGAATGAGCAGTTCTTC,CASSLTGWNEQFF
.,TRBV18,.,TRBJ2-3,TGTGCCACCTCCTTCAGCGGCACAGATACGCAGTATTTT,CATSFSGTDTQYF
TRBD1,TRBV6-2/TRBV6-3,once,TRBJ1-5,TGTGCCAGCAGTTACTCTGGGACAGGGGCAGGGCCCCAGCATTTT,CASSYSGTGAGPQHF
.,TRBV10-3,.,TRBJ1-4,TGTGCCATCAGTGAGTCTGCGGGCGCGACAGGATCTATGAAAAGACTGTTTTTT,CAISESAGATGSMKRLFF
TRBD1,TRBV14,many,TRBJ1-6,TGTGCCAGCAGAGCCGGGACAGAGGGTTCACCCCTCCACTTT,CASRAGTEGSPLHF
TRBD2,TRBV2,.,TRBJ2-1,TGTGCCAGCAGTCCGGGACTAGCCAAGGGAAATGAGCAGTTCTTC,CASSPGLAKGNEQFF
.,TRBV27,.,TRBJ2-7,TGTGCCAGCAGTCACCGGGACACCGCCTACGAGCAGTACTTC,CASSHRDTAYEQYF
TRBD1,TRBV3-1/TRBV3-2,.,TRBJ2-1,TGTGCCAGCAGCCTCGGGACAGGATCCTACAATGAGCAGTTCTTC,CASSLGTGSYNEQFF
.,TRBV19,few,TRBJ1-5,TGTGCCAGTAGTATATCGAGGGCGGGTATTAGTAATCAGCCCCAGCATTTT,CASSISRAGISNQPQHF
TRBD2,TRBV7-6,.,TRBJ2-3,TGTGCCAGCAGGTCGGGGGGGGGCACAGATACGCAGTATTTT,CASRSGGGTDTQYF
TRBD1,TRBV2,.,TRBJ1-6,TGTGCCAGCAGTCCCGACAGGGCCTATAATTCACCCCTCCACTTT,CASSPDRAYNSPLHF
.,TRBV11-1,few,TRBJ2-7,TGTGCCAGCAGCTCCCAATACGAGCAGTACTTC,CASSSQYEQYF
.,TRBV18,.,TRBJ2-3,TGTGCCAGCTCCCTTAGCACAGATACGCAGTATTTT,CASSLSTDTQYF
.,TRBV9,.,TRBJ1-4,TGTGCCAGCAGCGTAGACCAGGGTAATGAAAAACTGTTTTTT,CASSVDQGNEKLFF
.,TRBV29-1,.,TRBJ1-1,TGCAGCCTACGACAGAAGAACACTGAAGCTTTCTTT,CSLRQKNTEAFF
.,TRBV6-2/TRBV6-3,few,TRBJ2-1,TGTGCCAGCAGTTCCACTGATAGCGGTCGAAGCTCCTACAATGAGCAGTTCTTC,CASSSTDSGRSSYNEQFF
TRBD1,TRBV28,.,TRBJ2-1,TGTGCCAGCAGTTCAGACAGGGTCCTCCTACGGGATGAGCAGTTCTTC,CASSSDRVLLRDEQFF